This T cell receptor (beta chain) originates from a study of long-term antiretroviral therapy in people with HIV. The sample holds one count of this clone. Researchers ran immunoSEQ v3.0 at survey level. Method: immunoSEQ multiplex PCR; TCRdb's copy keeps in-frame clones and lacks some. The data show about 17,000 clones, 90% to 95% seen once. The CDR3 is 15 amino acids. Per the germline V gene, CDR1 is ENHRY and CDR2 is SYGVKD. V gave up 3 bases and J gave up 6 bases, with 18 bases separating them. The clonotype comes from a woman in her forties with HIV. This sequence joins TRBV10-3 and TRBJ2-7, with D perhaps matching TRBD2 (7 bases). The material sequenced was unsorted PBMCs, taken 0.6 years after starting antiretroviral therapy. The DNA of the CDR3 is TGTGCCATCAGTGATAAGGGGGGGTCCCTAGTCGAGCAGTACTTC. Its protein product is CAISDKGGSLVEQYF.